The 26 T cell receptor beta chains reported below all come from one sample, sequenced in a study of blood T cells in healthy people across ages. A second PCR, run for about 6 to 11 cycles, used a sample-barcoded 5' primer plus a J-beta primer mix. MiXCR, applied by TCRdb to the 5' RACE reads, yields one record per CDR3 protein. There are some 780,000 distinct CDR3 sequences in the sample; roughly 56% occur only once, and 20% to 30% lies in the top ten. Sequencing input: blood. Receptor source: a man aged 40-49 years in good health.

CDR3 sequence: CASTSPDRVSYEQYF. The CDR3 DNA reads as TGTGCCAGCACTTCACCCGACAGGGTCTCCTACGAGCAGTACTTC. The chain couples TRBV28 to TRBJ2-7; 7 bases agree with TRBD1. The CDR3 loop spans 15 amino acids. V trimming: 7 bases; J trimming: 0 bases; junction bases outside the gene matches: 9. Germline CDR1 MDHEN, CDR2 SYDVKM.

This chain joins TRBV12-3 or TRBV12-4 and TRBJ2-3; D ambiguous. V was pared by 0 bases and J by 1 base, with 8 bases between. CDR3 length: 15 amino acids. As DNA, the CDR3 is TGTGCCAGCAGTTTAGCGGGATCTGGCACAGATACGCAGTATTTT. This encodes CASSLAGSGTDTQYF.

In this sample, this clonotype turned up a few times. The chain recombines TRBV27 with TRBJ2-4; tentatively, D is TRBD1 (5 bases). Trimming shortened V by 0 bases and J by 7 bases, and 13 bases separated the two germline ends. Germline assignment: CDR1 MNHEY and CDR2 SMNVEV (reference sequence). This CDR3 is built from 15 residues. As DNA, the CDR3 is TGTGCCAGCAGTTTATCAAGGGGCTGGGTCAACATTCAGTACTTC. Its protein is CASSLSRGWVNIQYF.

V usage is TRBV7-2 and J usage is TRBJ2-7; D gene unclear. There are 11 residues in the CDR3. V lost 5 bases to trimming and J lost 5 bases, with 7 bases between them. Germline V gene sequence: CDR1 SGHTA, CDR2 FQGNSA. The CDR3 protein is CASSALDEQYF. In nucleotides, the CDR3 is TGTGCCAGCAGCGCGCTTGACGAGCAGTACTTC.

This clonotype was recorded only once. The chain is built from TRBV5-1 and TRBJ2-3; 11 nucleotides agree with TRBD2. This CDR3 region has 18 residues. V shed 7 bases and J 0 bases; nucleotides not matched to a gene: 13. Germline V gene lookup returns CDR1 SGHRS and CDR2 YFSETQ. Here the CDR3 DNA reads TGCGCCAGCGGATCCGGGACTAGCGGTTTAGTCAGCACAGATACGCAGTATTTT. Translating it yields CASGSGTSGLVSTDTQYF.

The chain has TRBV27 and TRBJ2-4; the match to TRBD2 covers 11 bases. The J call may be incorrect, as the DNA end agrees better with TRBJ2-5. Per germline, CDR1 MNHEY and CDR2 SMNVEV (reference sequence). The CDR3 consists of 18 residues. In DNA, the CDR3 is TGTGCCAGCAGTTTATGGGGTAGCGGGGGGGCATATCAAGAGACCCAGTACTTC. This codes for CASSLWGSGGAYQETQYF.

J is TRBJ2-1 and V is TRBV7-2; 9 bases match TRBD2. This CDR3 has 13 amino acids. V was pared by 8 bases and J by 9 bases, with 8 bases of the junction left unmatched. CDR1 is SGHTA and CDR2 is FQGNSA in the germline V gene. CDR3: CASGERRGGEQFF. CDR3 nucleotide sequence: TGTGCCAGCGGCGAGAGGCGGGGGGGTGAGCAGTTCTTC. The full variable domain, in which reference TRBV7-2 and TRBJ2-1 provide the parts outside the CDR3, is GAGVSQSPSNKVTEKGKDVELRCDPISGHTALYWYRQSLGQGLEFLIYFQGNSAPDKSGLPSDRFSAERTGGSVSTLTIQRTQQEDSAVYLCASGERRGGEQFFGPGTRLTVL.

The rearrangement joins TRBV10-2 to TRBJ2-4; 7 bases are a match to TRBD1. TRBJ2-5 matches the DNA end more closely, so the J call is doubtful. Germline assignment: CDR1 WSHSY and CDR2 SAAADI. This CDR3 has 12 residues. The chain's CDR3 is CARRQGWETQYF. CDR3 nucleotide sequence: TGCGCCAGGAGACAGGGATGGGAGACCCAGTACTTC.

The chain couples TRBV10-2 to TRBJ2-7; 12 bases fit TRBD2. Germline V lookup: CDR1 WSHSY, CDR2 SAAADI. Trimming cost V 4 bases and J 7 bases; bases outside gene matches: 17. The CDR3 totals 18 residues. The CDR3 DNA follows: TGCGCCAGCAGTGGAGAGAGGACTAGCGGGACCTTATACAATGAGCAGTACTTC. This gives the protein CASSGERTSGTLYNEQYF.

The genes are TRBV6-5 and TRBJ1-1; D is undetermined. This CDR3 comprises 15 residues. V lost 5 bases and J lost 0, with 13 bases in between. Per germline, CDR1 MNHEY and CDR2 SVGAGI. The CDR3 is CASSRSSVVNTEAFF. In nucleotides, the CDR3 is TGTGCCAGCAGTCGGAGCAGTGTCGTGAACACTGAAGCTTTCTTT.

J is TRBJ2-5 and V is TRBV6-5; D perhaps matches TRBD2 (5 bases). Deletions cut 6 bases from V and 2 bases from J, with 19 bases between. The CDR3 length is 16 residues. Germline CDR1 is MNHEY and CDR2 is SVGAGI. The chain's CDR3 is CASSLTARAEQETQYF. CDR3 sequence (DNA): TGTGCCAGCAGCCTTACGGCACGAGCGGAGCAAGAGACCCAGTACTTC.

This chain connects TRBV7-9 to TRBJ2-7; tentative D call: TRBD2 (5 bases). Germline CDR1 is SEHNR and CDR2 is FQNEAQ (reference sequence). The CDR3 covers 14 residues. V lost 5 bases and J lost 5, with 16 bases in between. The CDR3 coding sequence is TGTGCCAGCAGCCGGGATGGGGTAAACCACGAGCAGTACTTC. This codes for CASSRDGVNHEQYF.

This clonotype occurred many times. V and J are TRBV6-1 and TRBJ2-7, with no clear D. The CDR3 consists of 16 residues. Trimming cost V 3 bases and J 0 bases, with 15 bases left between them. Per germline, CDR1 MNHNS and CDR2 SASEGT. In DNA form, the CDR3 reads TGTGCCAGCAGTGAGGCCGTGGGTGATAGCTCCTACGAGCAGTACTTC. It specifies CASSEAVGDSSYEQYF.

The chain uses TRBV28 and TRBJ2-7; no reliable D call. CDR1 MDHEN and CDR2 SYDVKM come from the germline V gene. Trimming shortened V by 3 bases and J by 3 bases, and 6 bases separated the two germline ends. The CDR3 loop spans 12 amino acids. This chain's CDR3 is CASSFKFYEQYF. In nucleotides, the CDR3 is TGTGCCAGCAGTTTTAAGTTCTACGAGCAGTACTTC.

The DNA for the CDR3 is TGTGCCAGCAGTCGCGGGACAGGGTTGGCTAGCGGGAGGCAAGAGACCCAGTACTTC. As protein: CASSRGTGLASGRQETQYF. This chain joins TRBV7-7 and TRBJ2-7; 11 bases match TRBD2. The last part of the DNA fits TRBJ2-5 better; the J call may be wrong. The CDR3 is 19 amino acids. CDR1 is SSHAT and CDR2 is FNYEAQ in the germline V gene (reference sequence).

Only a few counts were recorded for this clonotype. In DNA, the CDR3 is TGTGCCAGCAGTTCACAGGGGGCCCTAGCCAAAAACATTCAGTACTTC. It yields the protein CASSSQGALAKNIQYF. The chain couples TRBV28 to TRBJ2-4, with 9 bases lining up with TRBD1. Germline CDR1 is MDHEN and CDR2 is SYDVKM. V shed 4 bases, J shed 0 bases, and the junction held 4 bases outside the gene matches. CDR3 length: 16 residues.

The V and J genes are TRBV4-2 and TRBJ2-7; D gene ambiguous. The CDR3 is made up of 18 amino acids. The V and J ends lost 0 bases and 7 bases respectively, with 25 bases between them. From germline, CDR1 is LGHNA and CDR2 YNFKEQ. The CDR3 DNA is TGTGCCAGCAGCCAAGAGGGTTTGAGGCTAGATCTCTACAATGAGCAGTACTTC. This encodes CASSQEGLRLDLYNEQYF.

The chain has TRBV27 and TRBJ2-1, with D possibly matching TRBD2 (6 bases). The germline V gene encodes CDR1 MNHEY and CDR2 SMNVEV (reference sequence). The V and J ends lost 5 bases and 15 bases respectively, with 17 bases between them. The CDR3 has 12 amino acids. The CDR3 DNA reads TGTGCCAGCAGTCTGTCCCCGGAGGGTCTGTTCTTC. Amino acid sequence: CASSLSPEGLFF.

This clonotype was seen a single time. V and J are TRBV28 and TRBJ2-1, with 10 bases fitting TRBD1. This CDR3 is built from 15 residues. Germline V CDR1 and CDR2: MDHEN, SYDVKM. The J segment lost 7 bases and the V segment lost 6 bases, leaving 9 bases of the junction unmatched. The CDR3 coding sequence is TGTGCCAGCAGGCCTCCCGGGACAGGGGTAAATGAGCAGTTCTTC. Translation: CASRPPGTGVNEQFF.

With respect to this clonotype: A single base separates this from a much larger clone, so it may be a read error. The rearrangement uses TRBV12-3 or TRBV12-4 and TRBJ2-5; 7 bases map to TRBD1. The CDR3 runs 13 residues. The DNA of the CDR3 is TGTACCAGCATCAAGACAGGGAAGGAGACCCAGTACTTC. Translated, it gives CTSIKTGKETQYF.

V is TRBV4-1 and J is TRBJ2-7; D possibly corresponds to TRBD2 (5 bases). V lost 0 bases and J lost 6, with 18 bases in between. This CDR3 spans 16 amino acids. CDR1 and CDR2 from the germline V gene are MGHRA and YSYEKL. CDR3 sequence reads: CASSQEWLVGDVEQYF. The DNA of the CDR3 is TGCGCCAGCAGCCAAGAATGGCTAGTGGGAGACGTCGAGCAGTACTTC.

This clonotype was seen only once. The gene calls are TRBV9 and TRBJ2-3; no clear D gene. CDR3 length equals 14 residues. Germline V CDR1 and CDR2: SGDLS, YYNGEE. V was shortened by 3 bases and J by 7 bases, with 15 bases between the two germline ends. The CDR3 reads CASSARTTLNTQYF. For the CDR3, the DNA is TGTGCCAGCAGCGCCCGTACCACACTCAATACGCAGTATTTT.

This clonotype was seen a few times. CDR3 sequence reads: CASSLPQETIYGYTF. In DNA form, the CDR3 reads TGTGCCAGCAGCTTACCCCAGGAAACCATCTATGGCTACACCTTC. This chain uses TRBV13 with TRBJ1-2; D gene ambiguous. Germline CDR1 is PRHDT and CDR2 is FYEKMQ (reference sequence). Trimming pared 2 bases from V and 4 bases from J, leaving 14 bases between. The CDR3 totals 15 residues. The full variable domain, completed using reference TRBV13 and TRBJ1-2, is AAGVIQSPRHLIKEKRETATLKCYPIPRHDTVYWYQQGPGQDPQFLISFYEKMQSDKGSIPDRFSAQQFSDYHSELNMSSLELGDSALYFCASSLPQETIYGYTFGSGTRLTVV.

V is TRBV7-9 and J is TRBJ2-7; a weak D match, TRBD1 (6 bases). Germline V gene data show CDR1 as SEHNR and CDR2 as FQNEAQ (reference sequence). V lost 2 bases, J lost 1 base, and 18 bases lay in between. The length of the CDR3 is 17 residues. The CDR3 here is CASSLPIYRERSYEQYF. CDR3 coding DNA: TGTGCCAGCAGCTTACCCATATACAGGGAACGGTCCTACGAGCAGTACTTC.

The V and J genes are TRBV3-1 and TRBJ1-2; D is possibly TRBD1 (6 bases). In germline, CDR1 is LGHDT, CDR2 YNNKEL (reference sequence). Trimming cost V 4 bases and J 0 bases, with 12 bases left between them. The length of the CDR3 is 15 residues. CDR3 nucleotide sequence: TGTGCCAGCAGCCCGCCCAGGGGTACTAACTATGGCTACACCTTC. It is translated as CASSPPRGTNYGYTF.

V usage is TRBV6-5 and J usage is TRBJ2-3; D not resolved. Trimming shortened V by 6 bases and J by 0 bases, and 13 bases separated the two germline ends. The CDR3 has 15 residues. Germline-derived CDR1 and CDR2 are MNHEY and SVGAGI. This CDR3 reads CASSPGWASTDTQYF. The CDR3 coding sequence is TGTGCCAGCAGCCCCGGGTGGGCTAGCACAGATACGCAGTATTTT.